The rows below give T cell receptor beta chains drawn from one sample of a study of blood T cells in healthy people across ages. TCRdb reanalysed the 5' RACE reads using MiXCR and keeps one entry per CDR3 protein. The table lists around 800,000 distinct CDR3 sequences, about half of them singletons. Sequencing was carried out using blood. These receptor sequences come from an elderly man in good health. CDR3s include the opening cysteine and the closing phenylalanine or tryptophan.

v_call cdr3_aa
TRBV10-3 CAISEAGGAAKNIQYF
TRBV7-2 CASSLGLDENEQYF
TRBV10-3 CAISVSGSAEETQYF
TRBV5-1 CASSLPGLVTYF
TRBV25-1 CASGDDISGYGYTF
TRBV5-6 CASSFYGGLSYNEQFF
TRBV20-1 CSAVGTSGMYNEQYF
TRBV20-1 CSARGPLGVYEQYF
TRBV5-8 CASSLGQELTDTQYF
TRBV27 CASVDSHQGNIQYF
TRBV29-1 CSVEGSGGQETQYF
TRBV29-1 CSVDLGKSSYTQYF
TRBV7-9 CASSLTRGTYEQYF
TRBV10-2 CASSGTRTSDPDTQYF
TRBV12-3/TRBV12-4 CASSPTRLEGSEAFF
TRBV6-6 CASRGLVENEQFF
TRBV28 CASSVPRAYEQYF
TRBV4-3 CASSQVPGVGYEQYF
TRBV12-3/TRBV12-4 CASSFLAPTSGYYEQYF
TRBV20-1 CSARGQYYEQYF
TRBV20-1 CSARYLAGATKNIQYF
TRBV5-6 CASSVVLAGVETQYF
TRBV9 CASSKRQASETQYF
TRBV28 CASSPSSNQPQHF
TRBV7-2 CASSLAGGTGGYNEQFF